This TCR beta chain was observed in a study of cytomegalovirus exposure and HLA in healthy donors. Only one count was recorded for this clone. Germline CDR1 reads SGHTA; CDR2 reads FQGNSA. The CDR3 covers 15 residues. Trimming took off 4 bases at V and 3 bases at J, with 16 bases between the two ends. PCR used 60 Vbeta primers and 13 Jbeta primers. As processed by the authors: Later reanalysis found approximately 80 million unique TCR beta chains, approximately 11 million of them shared. The method was immunoSEQ multiplex PCR; TCRdb's version includes in-frame clones alone and lacks a portion of them. V and J calls and clone size follow that table, whereas D and trimming were derived from the DNA. The sample holds about 85,000 clones, around four fifths seen once.

This TCR came from a boy between 10 and 17 years old in good health and CMV-seronegative. The material sequenced was PBMCs. The chain employs TRBV7-2 and TRBJ2-7; TRBD2 might be the D (5 bases). CDR3 sequence: CASSSYSASSYEQYF. In nucleotides, the CDR3 is TGTGCCAGCAGCTCTTATAGTGCTAGCAGCTACGAGCAGTACTTC.